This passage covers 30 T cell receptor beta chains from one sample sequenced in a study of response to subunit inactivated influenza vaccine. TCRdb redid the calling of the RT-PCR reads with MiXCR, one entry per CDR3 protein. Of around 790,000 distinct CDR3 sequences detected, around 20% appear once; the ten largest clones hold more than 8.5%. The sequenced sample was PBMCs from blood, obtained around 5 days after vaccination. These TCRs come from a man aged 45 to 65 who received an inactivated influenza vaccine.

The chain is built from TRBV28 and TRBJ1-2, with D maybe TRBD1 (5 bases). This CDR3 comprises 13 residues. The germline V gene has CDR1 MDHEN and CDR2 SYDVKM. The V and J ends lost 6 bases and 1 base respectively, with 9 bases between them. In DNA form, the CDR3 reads TGTGCCAGCAGAAACAGGATTAACTATGGCTACACCTTC. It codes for CASRNRINYGYTF.

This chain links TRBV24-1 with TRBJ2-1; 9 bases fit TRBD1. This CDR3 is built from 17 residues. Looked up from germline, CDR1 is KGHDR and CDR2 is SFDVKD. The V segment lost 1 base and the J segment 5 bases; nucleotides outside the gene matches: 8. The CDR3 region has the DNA TGTGCCACCAGTGATTTTAGGGGACAGGGTAGAGACAATGAGCAGTTCTTC. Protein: CATSDFRGQGRDNEQFF.

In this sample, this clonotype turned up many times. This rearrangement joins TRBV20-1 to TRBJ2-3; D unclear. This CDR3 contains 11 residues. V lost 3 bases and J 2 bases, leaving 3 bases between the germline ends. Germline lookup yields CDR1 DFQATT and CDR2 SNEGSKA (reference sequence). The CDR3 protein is CSASPTDTQYF. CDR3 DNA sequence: TGCAGTGCTAGTCCCACAGATACGCAGTATTTT.

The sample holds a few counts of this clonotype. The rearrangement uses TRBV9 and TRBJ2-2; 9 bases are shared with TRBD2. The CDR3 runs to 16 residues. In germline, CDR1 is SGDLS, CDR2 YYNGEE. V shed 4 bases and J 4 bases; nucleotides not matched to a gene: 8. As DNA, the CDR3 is TGTGCCAGCAGCTTCGCCTTAGCGGGAGCCACCGGGGAGCTGTTTTTT. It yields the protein CASSFALAGATGELFF.

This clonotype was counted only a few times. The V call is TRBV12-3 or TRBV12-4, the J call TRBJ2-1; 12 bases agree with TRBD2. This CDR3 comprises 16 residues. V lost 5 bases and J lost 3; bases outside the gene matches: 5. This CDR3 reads CASSLPSGGVYNEQFF. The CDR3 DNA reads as TGTGCCAGCAGTCTCCCTAGCGGGGGGGTCTACAATGAGCAGTTCTTC.

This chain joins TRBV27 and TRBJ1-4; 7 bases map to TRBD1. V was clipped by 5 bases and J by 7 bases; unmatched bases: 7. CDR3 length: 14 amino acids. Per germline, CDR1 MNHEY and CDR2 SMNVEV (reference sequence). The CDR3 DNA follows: TGTGCCAGCAGTCCAGAACAGGGGACTGAAAAACTGTTTTTT. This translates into CASSPEQGTEKLFF.

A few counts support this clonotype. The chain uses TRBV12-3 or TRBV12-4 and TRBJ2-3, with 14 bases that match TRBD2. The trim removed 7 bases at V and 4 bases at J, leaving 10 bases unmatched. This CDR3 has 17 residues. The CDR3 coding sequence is TGTGCCAGCACTTTCTCGGGGACTAGCGGGAGTTCAGATACGCAGTATTTT. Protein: CASTFSGTSGSSDTQYF.

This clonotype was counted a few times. CDR3 nucleotides: TGCAGTGCTAGAGGCAGGGGAACTAGCGGGACCACCTACGAGCAGTACTTC. Translation gives CSARGRGTSGTTYEQYF. This chain uses TRBV20-1 with TRBJ2-7; TRBD2 matches 10 bases. Germline CDR1 is DFQATT and CDR2 is SNEGSKA (reference sequence). V lost 1 base, J lost 2 bases, and 11 bases stayed unmatched. The CDR3 contains 17 residues.

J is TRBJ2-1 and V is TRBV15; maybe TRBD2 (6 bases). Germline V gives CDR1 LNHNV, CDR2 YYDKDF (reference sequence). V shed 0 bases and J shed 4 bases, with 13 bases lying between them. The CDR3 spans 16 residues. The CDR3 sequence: CATSRDALGGYNEQFF. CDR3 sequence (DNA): TGTGCCACCAGCAGAGACGCATTGGGGGGTTACAATGAGCAGTTCTTC.

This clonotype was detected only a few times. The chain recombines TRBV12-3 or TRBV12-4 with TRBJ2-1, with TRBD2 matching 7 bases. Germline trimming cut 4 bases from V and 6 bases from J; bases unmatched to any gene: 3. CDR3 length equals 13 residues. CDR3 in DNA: TGTGCCAGCAGTTGGACTAGTTTCAATGAGCAGTTCTTC. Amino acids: CASSWTSFNEQFF.

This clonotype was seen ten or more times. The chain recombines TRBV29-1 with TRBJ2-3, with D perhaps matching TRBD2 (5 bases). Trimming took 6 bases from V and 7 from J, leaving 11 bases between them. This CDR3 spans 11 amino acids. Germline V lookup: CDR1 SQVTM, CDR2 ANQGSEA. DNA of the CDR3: TGCAGCGTGGGAGTGTTCAATACGCAGTATTTT. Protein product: CSVGVFNTQYF.

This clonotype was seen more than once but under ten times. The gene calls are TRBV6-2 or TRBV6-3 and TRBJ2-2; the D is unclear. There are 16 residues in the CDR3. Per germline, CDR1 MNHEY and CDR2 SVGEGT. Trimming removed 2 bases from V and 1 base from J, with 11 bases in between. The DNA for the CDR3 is TGTGCCAGCAGTTACCTGTTCCATCTGAACACCGGGGAGCTGTTTTTT. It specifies CASSYLFHLNTGELFF.

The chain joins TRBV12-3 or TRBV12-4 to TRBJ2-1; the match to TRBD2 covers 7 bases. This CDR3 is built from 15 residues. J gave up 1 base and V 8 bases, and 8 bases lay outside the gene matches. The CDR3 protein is CASGQGSGSYNEQFF. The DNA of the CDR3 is TGTGCCAGCGGGCAGGGTAGCGGGTCCTACAATGAGCAGTTCTTC.

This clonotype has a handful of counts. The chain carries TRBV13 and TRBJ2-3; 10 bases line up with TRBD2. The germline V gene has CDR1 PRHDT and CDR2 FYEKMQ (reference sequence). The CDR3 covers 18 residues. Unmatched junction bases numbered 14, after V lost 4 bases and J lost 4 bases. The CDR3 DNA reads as TGTGCCAGCAGCTACCGCAGGTCTCTAGCGGGAGTGGCAGATACGCAGTATTTT. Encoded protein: CASSYRRSLAGVADTQYF.

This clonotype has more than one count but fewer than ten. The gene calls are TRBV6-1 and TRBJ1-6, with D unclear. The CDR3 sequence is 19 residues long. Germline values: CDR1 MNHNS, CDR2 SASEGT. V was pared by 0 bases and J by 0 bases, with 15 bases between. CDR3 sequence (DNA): TGTGCCAGCAGTGAAGCGCTTTATGCGGGTAGCTCCTATAATTCACCCCTCCACTTT. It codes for CASSEALYAGSSYNSPLHF.

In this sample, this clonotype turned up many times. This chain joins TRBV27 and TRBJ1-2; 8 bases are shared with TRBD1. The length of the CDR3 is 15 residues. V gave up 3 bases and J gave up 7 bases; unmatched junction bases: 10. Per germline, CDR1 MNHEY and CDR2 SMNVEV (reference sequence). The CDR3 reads CASSLARQGTAGYTF. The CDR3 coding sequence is TGTGCCAGCAGTTTGGCCAGACAGGGGACGGCTGGCTACACCTTC.

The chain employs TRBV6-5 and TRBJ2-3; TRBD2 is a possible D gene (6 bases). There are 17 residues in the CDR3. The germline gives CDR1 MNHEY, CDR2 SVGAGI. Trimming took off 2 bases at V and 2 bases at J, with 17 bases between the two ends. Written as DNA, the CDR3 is TGTGCCAGCAGTTACCCCTCCGGCGGGGACCTCACAGATACGCAGTATTTT. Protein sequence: CASSYPSGGDLTDTQYF.

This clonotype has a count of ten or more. The CDR3 sequence is CASSLAGAAREQYF. CDR3 DNA: TGCGCCAGCAGCTTGGCTGGAGCGGCCCGGGAGCAGTACTTC. The chain joins TRBV5-1 to TRBJ2-7, with D perhaps TRBD2 (5 bases). V gave up 0 bases and J gave up 7 bases, with 14 bases separating them. CDR1 and CDR2 (germline): SGHRS, YFSETQ. This CDR3 is 14 amino acids long.

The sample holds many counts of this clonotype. The CDR3 loop is CASSSLEGAFF. The CDR3 coding sequence is TGTGCCAGCAGCTCCCTCGAGGGAGCTTTCTTT. The rearrangement joins TRBV7-9 to TRBJ1-1; D unclear. Germline V lookup: CDR1 SEHNR, CDR2 FQNEAQ (reference sequence). This CDR3 is 11 amino acids long. V was trimmed by 4 bases and J by 10 bases, leaving 10 bases between them.

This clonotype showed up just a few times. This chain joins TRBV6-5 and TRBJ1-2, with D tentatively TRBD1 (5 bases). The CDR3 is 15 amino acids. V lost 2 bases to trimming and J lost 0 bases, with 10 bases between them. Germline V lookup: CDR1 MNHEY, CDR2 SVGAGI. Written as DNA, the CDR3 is TGTGCCAGCAGTTACGTCGGAGGGGCTAACTATGGCTACACCTTC. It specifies CASSYVGGANYGYTF.

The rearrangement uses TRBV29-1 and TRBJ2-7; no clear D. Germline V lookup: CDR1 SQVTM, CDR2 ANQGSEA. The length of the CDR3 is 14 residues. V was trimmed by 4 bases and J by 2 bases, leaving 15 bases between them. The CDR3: CSVAVVRITYEQYF. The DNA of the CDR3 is TGCAGCGTTGCGGTGGTCAGGATAACCTACGAGCAGTACTTC.

The CDR3 spells CASSLSGHLSYEQYF. CDR3 bases: TGTGCCAGCAGCTTGTCGGGACACCTCTCCTACGAGCAGTACTTC. V usage is TRBV7-9 and J usage is TRBJ2-7, with D possibly TRBD1 on 6 matching bases. Trimming stripped 3 bases from V and 0 bases from J, with 12 bases between. Germline lookup yields CDR1 SEHNR and CDR2 FQNEAQ (reference sequence). The CDR3 loop spans 15 amino acids.

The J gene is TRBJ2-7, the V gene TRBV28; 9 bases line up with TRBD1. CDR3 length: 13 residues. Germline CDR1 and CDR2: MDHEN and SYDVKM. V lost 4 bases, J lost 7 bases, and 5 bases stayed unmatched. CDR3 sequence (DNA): TGTGCCAGCAGTTCCCCCGGGACAGGGGAGCAGTACTTC. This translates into CASSSPGTGEQYF.

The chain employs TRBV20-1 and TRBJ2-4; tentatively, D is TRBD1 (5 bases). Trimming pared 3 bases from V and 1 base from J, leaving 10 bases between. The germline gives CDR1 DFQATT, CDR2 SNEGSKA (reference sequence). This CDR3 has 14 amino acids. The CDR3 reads CSASNAGAKNIQYF. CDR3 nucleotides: TGCAGTGCTAGTAACGCAGGGGCCAAAAACATTCAGTACTTC.

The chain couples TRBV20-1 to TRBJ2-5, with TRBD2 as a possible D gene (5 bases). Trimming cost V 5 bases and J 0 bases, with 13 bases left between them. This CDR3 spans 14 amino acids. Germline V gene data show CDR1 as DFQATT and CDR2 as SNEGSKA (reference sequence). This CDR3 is CSARAPDYQETQYF. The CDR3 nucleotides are TGCAGTGCTCGAGCCCCGGACTACCAAGAGACCCAGTACTTC.

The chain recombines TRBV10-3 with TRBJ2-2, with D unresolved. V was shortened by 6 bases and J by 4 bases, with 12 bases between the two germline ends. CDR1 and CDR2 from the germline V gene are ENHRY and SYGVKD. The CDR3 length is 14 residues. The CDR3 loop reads CAISPLTTTGELFF. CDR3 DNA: TGTGCCATCAGCCCCCTTACGACCACCGGGGAGCTGTTTTTT.

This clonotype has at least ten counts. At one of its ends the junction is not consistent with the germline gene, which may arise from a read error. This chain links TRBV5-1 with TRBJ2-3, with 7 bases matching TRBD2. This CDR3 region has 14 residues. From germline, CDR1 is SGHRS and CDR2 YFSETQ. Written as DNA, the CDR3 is TGTGCCAGCAGCTTAGAGCGGGGTACAGATACGCAGTATTTT. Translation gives CASSLERGTDTQYF. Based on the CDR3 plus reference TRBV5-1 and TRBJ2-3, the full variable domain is KAGVTQTPRYLIKTRGQQVTLSCSPISGHRSVSWYQQTPGQGLQFLFEYFSETQRNKGNFPGRFSGRQFSNSRSEMNVSTLELGDSALYLCASSLERGTDTQYFGPGTRLTVL.

This chain's CDR3 is CASRDRGHETQYF. The CDR3 DNA reads TGTGCCAGCAGGGACAGGGGGCATGAGACCCAGTACTTC. V is TRBV21-1 and J is TRBJ2-5; TRBD1 was called by the table and not checked on the DNA. TRBV21-1 is a pseudogene segment. The CDR3 totals 13 residues.

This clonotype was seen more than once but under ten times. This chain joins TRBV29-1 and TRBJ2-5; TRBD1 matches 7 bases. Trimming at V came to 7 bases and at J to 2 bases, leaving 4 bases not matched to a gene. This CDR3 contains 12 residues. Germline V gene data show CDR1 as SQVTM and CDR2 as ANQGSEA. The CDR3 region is CSAADRQETQYF. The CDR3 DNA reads TGCAGCGCTGCGGACAGGCAAGAGACCCAGTACTTC.

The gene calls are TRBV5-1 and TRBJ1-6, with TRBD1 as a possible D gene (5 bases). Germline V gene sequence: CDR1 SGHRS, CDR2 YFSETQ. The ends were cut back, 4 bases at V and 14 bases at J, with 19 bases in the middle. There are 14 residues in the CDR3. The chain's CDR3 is CASSLQDRPRALHF. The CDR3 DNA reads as TGCGCCAGCAGCCTACAGGACCGTCCCAGGGCCCTCCACTTT.